This paragraph reports one T cell receptor beta chain. The antigen is unknown. This record belongs to a study of T cell responses to AZD1222 COVID-19 vaccine. Study-wide background: Combined were second doses at about 4 or about 12 weeks. Study-wide results and caveats: Receipt of two AZD1222 doses was followed by a rise in Spike-specific TCR breadth and depth.

This CDR3 has 13 residues. The germline V and J ends were trimmed by 2 bases and 14 bases, with 13 bases remaining between them. Sequencing used immunoSEQ multiplex PCR; TCRdb keeps in-frame clones, though not all of them. In the table there are about 85,000 clones, roughly 90% of which are singletons. This receptor was identified in an adult in good health. V usage is TRBV12-3 or TRBV12-4 and J usage is TRBJ1-6, with unresolved D. Material: peripheral blood, obtained on day 0 of AZD1222 vaccination. The CDR3 DNA sequence: TGTGCCAGCAGTTTAACGACAAACTCGGCCCTCCACTTT. This translates into CASSLTTNSALHF.